The next 26 T cell receptor beta chains were all read from a single sample in a study of blood T cell repertoires in COVID-19. TCRdb's table, derived via immunoSEQ multiplex PCR, lists solely in-frame clones and lacks some. Found here are 250,000 to 300,000 clones, roughly 86% of them singletons; the top ten hold 3.6%. Sequenced material: peripheral blood. The source of these receptors is a man younger than 30 with active or convalescent COVID-19.

The gene calls are TRBV6-5 and TRBJ1-2; D not certain. The CDR3 is 13 amino acids. V was pared by 6 bases and J by 4 bases, with 12 bases between. CDR1 MNHEY and CDR2 SVGAGI come from the germline V gene. CDR3 residues: CASSLEGAYGYTF. CDR3 DNA: TGTGCCAGCAGCCTTGAGGGAGCCTATGGCTACACCTTC.

This clone was detected a few times. The chain couples TRBV6-5 to TRBJ1-5; weak D call: TRBD1 (5 bases). Trimming pared 7 bases from V and 3 bases from J, leaving 13 bases between. The CDR3 loop spans 14 amino acids. CDR1 and CDR2 (germline): MNHEY, SVGAGI. This chain's CDR3 is CASTQGLDNQPQHF. CDR3 nucleotide sequence: TGTGCCAGCACCCAGGGATTGGACAATCAGCCCCAGCATTTT.

This chain connects TRBV6-2 or TRBV6-3 to TRBJ2-7; TRBD1 agrees at 8 bases. The CDR3 length is 12 residues. Per the germline V gene, CDR1 is MNHEY and CDR2 is SVGEGT. V gave up 5 bases and J gave up 5 bases; unmatched junction bases: 2. The chain's CDR3 is CASSGQGDEQYF. The CDR3 DNA reads as TGTGCCAGCAGTGGACAGGGCGACGAGCAGTACTTC.

This clone was seen a few times. The chain combines TRBV11-2 with TRBJ2-5; 8 bases line up with TRBD2. The V segment lost 3 bases and the J segment 6 bases; nucleotides outside the gene matches: 3. The germline CDR1 and CDR2 sequences are SGHAT and FQNNGV. This CDR3 is 13 amino acids long. The CDR3 spells CASSFSGDQTQYF. DNA for the CDR3: TGTGCCAGCAGCTTTAGCGGGGATCAGACCCAGTACTTC.

This rearrangement joins TRBV27 to TRBJ1-5; 9 positions agree with TRBD1. Germline V CDR1 and CDR2: MNHEY, SMNVEV (reference sequence). This CDR3 is built from 15 residues. Trimming took 5 bases from V and 7 from J; bases not matched to a gene: 9. CDR3 DNA: TGTGCCAGCAGTCCACTCACAGGGGGCGGGCAGCCCCAGCATTTT. It translates to CASSPLTGGGQPQHF.

The chain is built from TRBV28 and TRBJ1-5; D not certain. The CDR3 totals 14 residues. V dropped 3 bases and J dropped 6 bases, with 12 bases sitting between them. Looked up from germline, CDR1 is MDHEN and CDR2 is SYDVKM. CDR3 bases: TGTGCCAGCAGTTTTGGCGGGCTAAGTCAGCCCCAGCATTTT. Translation gives CASSFGGLSQPQHF.

This clone was seen more than once but under ten times. CDR3 in amino acids: CASGLFMTGELFF. The CDR3 region has the DNA TGTGCTAGTGGTTTGTTCATGACCGGGGAGCTGTTTTTT. The gene calls are TRBV12-5 and TRBJ2-2; D not certain. Germline CDR1 is LGHNT and CDR2 is FRNRAP. CDR3 size: 13 residues. Between the trimmed V and J ends, which lost 2 bases and 5 bases, there was a span of 6 bases.

The chain uses TRBV28 and TRBJ1-2; weak D call: TRBD1 (6 bases). V was pared by 4 bases and J by 6 bases, with 18 bases between. The CDR3 loop spans 15 amino acids. Germline loops: CDR1 MDHEN, CDR2 SYDVKM. CDR3 coding DNA: TGTGCCAGCAGTTCCGGGTTCCGACAGGAGCATGGCTACACCTTC. Its protein product is CASSSGFRQEHGYTF.

The chain employs TRBV3-1 (or the pseudogene TRBV3-2) and TRBJ1-1; a possible D gene is TRBD1 (6 bases). The CDR3 is 14 amino acids. The germline V gene encodes CDR1 LGHDT and CDR2 YNNKEL (reference sequence). V was shortened by 1 base and J by 7 bases, with 13 bases between the two germline ends. As DNA, the CDR3 is TGTGCCAGCAGCCAAGTCGGCGGGGGCAGTGAAGCTTTCTTT. This translates into CASSQVGGGSEAFF.

V and J are TRBV6-5 and TRBJ2-1, with D uncertain. The CDR3 is 14 residues long. Germline V gene lookup returns CDR1 MNHEY and CDR2 SVGAGI. V was clipped by 3 bases and J by 2 bases, with 8 bases between them. CDR3 sequence (DNA): TGTGCCAGCAGTTATTCCATCCCCTACAATGAGCAGTTCTTC. Its translation is CASSYSIPYNEQFF.

The gene calls are TRBV30 and TRBJ2-2, with no clear D. Germline V gene data show CDR1 as GTSNPN and CDR2 as SVGIG (reference sequence). Trimming left V 4 bases short and J 6 bases short, with 15 bases between. This CDR3 comprises 14 residues. For the CDR3, the DNA is TGTGCCTGGAAAAGAGCCCTCCCCGCCGGGGAGCTGTTTTTT. Translating it yields CAWKRALPAGELFF.

The J gene is TRBJ2-5, the V gene TRBV19; tentative D call: TRBD1 (8 bases). The CDR3 has 15 residues. CDR1 is LNHDA, CDR2 SQIVND, per germline (reference sequence). The V and J ends lost 1 base and 5 bases respectively, with 14 bases between them. The CDR3 coding sequence is TGTGCCAGTAGTATAGGAACAGGGGGGGAGGAGACCCAGTACTTC. Translating gives CASSIGTGGEETQYF.

This clone was picked up one time. Here the CDR3 DNA reads TGTGCCACCAGTGATTCGCAGGACAGGGGCCACGAGCAGTACTTC. It specifies CATSDSQDRGHEQYF. The genes are TRBV24-1 and TRBJ2-7; 9 bases fit TRBD1. CDR1 is KGHDR and CDR2 is SFDVKD in the germline V gene. With V trimmed by 2 bases and J by 5 bases, 6 bases remained unmatched. The length of the CDR3 is 15 residues.

V gene TRBV6-2 or TRBV6-3 combines with J gene TRBJ2-5, with D maybe TRBD2 (5 bases). The CDR3 is made up of 13 amino acids. Between the trimmed V and J ends, which lost 4 bases and 5 bases, there was a span of 11 bases. Germline V gene data show CDR1 as MNHEY and CDR2 as SVGEGT. CDR3 nucleotides: TGTGCCAGCAGTTCCCCTTCGGGGGAGACCCAGTACTTC. Protein: CASSSPSGETQYF.

This chain links TRBV19 with TRBJ2-7; 7 bases line up with TRBD1. The CDR3 spans 14 residues. V trimming: 6 bases; J trimming: 2 bases; junction bases outside the gene matches: 7. Germline CDR1 and CDR2: LNHDA and SQIVND (reference sequence). In DNA, the CDR3 is TGTGCCAGTAGGACAGGGATAGGGACCTACGAGCAGTACTTC. Protein sequence: CASRTGIGTYEQYF.

The chain recombines TRBV27 with TRBJ1-2, with 9 bases matching TRBD1. Germline trimming cut 4 bases from V and 8 bases from J; bases unmatched to any gene: 14. This CDR3 is built from 16 residues. The germline V gene has CDR1 MNHEY and CDR2 SMNVEV (reference sequence). The CDR3 sequence: CASSSSTLRTGDGYTF. The CDR3 coding sequence is TGTGCCAGCAGTTCATCCACCCTGAGGACAGGGGACGGCTACACCTTC.

This rearrangement joins TRBV11-2 to TRBJ2-7; D not certain. This CDR3 region has 10 residues. The germline V gene encodes CDR1 SGHAT and CDR2 FQNNGV. The germline V and J ends were trimmed by 5 bases and 4 bases, with 3 bases remaining between them. The CDR3 DNA is TGTGCCAGCAGCCATTACGAGCAGTACTTC. This translates into CASSHYEQYF.

The rearrangement links TRBV28 to TRBJ1-2, with unresolved D. Trimming stripped 3 bases from V and 7 bases from J, with 6 bases between. Germline values: CDR1 MDHEN, CDR2 SYDVKM. The CDR3 consists of 11 residues. The CDR3 is CASSFLFGYTF. The DNA of the CDR3 is TGTGCCAGCAGTTTTCTTTTTGGCTACACCTTC.

V and J are TRBV3-1 (or the pseudogene TRBV3-2) and TRBJ1-6; D is undetermined. V was pared by 4 bases and J by 7 bases, with 17 bases between. Germline V lookup: CDR1 LGHDT, CDR2 YNNKEL (reference sequence). The CDR3 has 16 residues. CDR3 protein: CASSPTRQVQNSPLHF. For the CDR3, the DNA is TGTGCCAGCAGCCCAACCCGACAAGTACAAAATTCACCCCTCCACTTT.

The J gene is TRBJ2-7, the V gene TRBV11-2; 8 bases match TRBD2. The ends lost 5 bases at V and 0 bases at J; junction bases unmatched: 6. The CDR3 totals 15 residues. Germline values: CDR1 SGHAT, CDR2 FQNNGV. As DNA, the CDR3 is TGTGCCAGCAGCGTAACCGGGACTAGCTCCTACGAGCAGTACTTC. Protein: CASSVTGTSSYEQYF.

J is TRBJ2-1 and V is TRBV9, with 14 positions matching TRBD2. CDR1 is SGDLS and CDR2 is YYNGEE in the germline V gene. The V and J ends lost 3 bases and 6 bases, in that order; junction bases with no gene match: 2. The CDR3 loop spans 15 amino acids. The CDR3 here is CASSAGTSGSNEQFF. The CDR3, as DNA: TGTGCCAGCAGCGCTGGGACTAGCGGGAGCAATGAGCAGTTCTTC. Together with reference TRBV9 and TRBJ2-1, the CDR3 gives the full variable domain: DSGVTQTPKHLITATGQRVTLRCSPRSGDLSVYWYQQSLDQGLQFLIQYYNGEERAKGNILERFSAQQFPDLHSELNLSSLELGDSALYFCASSAGTSGSNEQFFGPGTRLTVL.

A note on this clone: With a much larger clone just one base away, this may be a read error. The chain uses TRBV7-2 and TRBJ2-5, with 14 nucleotides matching TRBD2. This CDR3 has 15 amino acids. Trimming removed 5 bases from V and 2 bases from J; junction bases left unmatched: 1. The V gene's germline CDR1 is SGHTA and CDR2 FQGNSA. The DNA for the CDR3 is TGTGCCAGCAGCAGACTAGCGGGAGGGCAAGAGACCCAGTACTTC. Translated: CASSRLAGGQETQYF.

This chain joins TRBV4-1 and TRBJ1-4; 7 nucleotides align to TRBD1. V was pared by 4 bases and J by 0 bases, with 11 bases of the junction left unmatched. Germline V gene lookup returns CDR1 MGHRA and CDR2 YSYEKL. The CDR3 is 18 amino acids. The CDR3 DNA reads as TGCGCCAGCAGCCCTCGCGGGACAGCATTAGCAACTAATGAAAAACTGTTTTTT. Amino acids: CASSPRGTALATNEKLFF.

The rearrangement links TRBV6-5 to TRBJ2-1; D is perhaps TRBD1 (6 bases). The CDR3 length is 16 residues. Per the germline V gene, CDR1 is MNHEY and CDR2 is SVGAGI. The ends were cut back, 0 bases at V and 9 bases at J, with 18 bases in the middle. The DNA for the CDR3 is TGTGCCAGCAGTTACTCCCCCGGCCAGGGGCCTGGTGAGCAGTTCTTC. It codes for CASSYSPGQGPGEQFF.

The rearrangement uses TRBV2 and TRBJ1-4; no firm D call. V lost 7 bases, J lost 10 bases, and 10 bases lay in between. The CDR3 runs 11 residues. Looked up from germline, CDR1 is SNHLY and CDR2 is FYNNEI. The CDR3 spells CASTDGGKLFF. CDR3 DNA: TGTGCCAGCACCGACGGCGGAAAACTGTTTTTT.

This rearrangement joins TRBV12-5 to TRBJ2-2; maybe TRBD1 (6 bases). The CDR3 consists of 17 residues. Germline V lookup: CDR1 LGHNT, CDR2 FRNRAP. Trimming took 2 bases from V and 1 from J, leaving 14 bases between them. The CDR3 nucleotides read TGTGCTAGTGGTTTGCCGACCGGGACATTGAACACCGGGGAGCTGTTTTTT. Protein product: CASGLPTGTLNTGELFF.